These 18 T cell receptor beta chains came from one sample sequenced in a study of OX40 agonist ivuxolimab in advanced cancers. Sequencing used immunoSEQ multiplex PCR; TCRdb keeps in-frame clones, though not all of them. Of nearly 25,000 clones listed, roughly 80% are singletons. The material was CD4+ or CD8+ T cells sorted from blood, obtained in a trial of the OX40 agonist ivuxolimab. These receptor sequences come from an adult with an advanced solid tumor such as melanoma, head and neck, liver or kidney cancer.

The chain joins TRBV10-2 to TRBJ2-1, with TRBD1 identical over 9 bases. V trimming: 3 bases; J trimming: 6 bases; junction bases outside the gene matches: 6. Germline-derived CDR1 and CDR2 are WSHSY and SAAADI. The CDR3 length is 15 residues. Written as DNA, the CDR3 is TGCGCCAGCAGTGATCGGGACAGGGCCCCCAATGAGCAGTTCTTC. This codes for CASSDRDRAPNEQFF.

DNA for the CDR3: TGCGCCAGCAGCTTGGGCTCGACGGGACTATACAATGAGCAGTTCTTC. This sequence encodes CASSLGSTGLYNEQFF. V gene TRBV5-1 combines with J gene TRBJ2-1, with 7 positions matching TRBD2. Germline CDR1 reads SGHRS; CDR2 reads YFSETQ. Germline trimming cut 0 bases from V and 4 bases from J; bases unmatched to any gene: 7. The CDR3 contains 16 residues.

The J gene is TRBJ1-1, the V gene TRBV5-1; 7 bases map to TRBD1. CDR1 is SGHRS, CDR2 YFSETQ, per germline. The J segment lost 5 bases and the V segment lost 4 bases, leaving 8 bases of the junction unmatched. This CDR3 is built from 14 residues. CDR3 in amino acids: CASSPIAGGTEAFF. CDR3 nucleotides: TGCGCCAGCAGCCCAATAGCAGGGGGTACTGAAGCTTTCTTT.

This clone was seen just once. The genes are TRBV19 and TRBJ1-1; 11 nucleotides agree with TRBD1. The CDR3 spans 17 residues. In germline, CDR1 is LNHDA, CDR2 SQIVND (reference sequence). Losses at the gene ends were 4 bases for V and 4 bases for J; bases not matched to a gene: 11. CDR3 protein: CASSNPSGTGGTTEAFF. The CDR3 DNA is TGTGCCAGTAGTAATCCCTCCGGGACAGGGGGGACCACTGAAGCTTTCTTT. Based on the CDR3 plus reference TRBV19 and TRBJ1-1, the full variable domain is DGGITQSPKYLFRKEGQNVTLSCEQNLNHDAMYWYRQDPGQGLRLIYYSQIVNDFQKGDIAEGYSVSREKKESFPLTVTSAQKNPTAFYLCASSNPSGTGGTTEAFFGQGTRLTVV.

This clone is classed as medium-sized. V and J are TRBV9 and TRBJ1-5; D is unresolved. Germline values: CDR1 SGDLS, CDR2 YYNGEE. V lost 0 bases to trimming and J lost 1 base, with 8 bases between them. This CDR3 is 15 amino acids long. The CDR3 DNA sequence: TGTGCCAGCAGCGTAGGTCCACTAAGCAATCAGCCCCAGCATTTT. This sequence encodes CASSVGPLSNQPQHF.

The chain employs TRBV2 and TRBJ1-6, with TRBD1 as a possible D gene (6 bases). Trimming took 8 bases from V and 1 from J, leaving 9 bases between them. The CDR3 length is 14 residues. CDR1 and CDR2 (germline): SNHLY, FYNNEI. The CDR3 protein is CASVDRSYNSPLHF. The CDR3 bases are TGTGCCAGCGTTGACAGGTCCTATAATTCACCCCTCCACTTT.

The rearrangement joins TRBV9 to TRBJ1-2, with D maybe TRBD1 (6 bases). Germline V CDR1 and CDR2: SGDLS, YYNGEE. The V gene lost 4 bases and the J gene lost 0 bases, with 13 bases spanning the gap. The CDR3 consists of 15 residues. As DNA, the CDR3 is TGTGCCAGCAGCCTCTACAGGGTTTCTAACTATGGCTACACCTTC. It translates to CASSLYRVSNYGYTF.

The chain recombines TRBV5-4 with TRBJ1-1; a possible D gene is TRBD1 (6 bases). V was trimmed by 0 bases and J by 7 bases, leaving 7 bases between them. CDR3 size: 12 residues. Germline CDR1 and CDR2: SGHNT and YYREEE (reference sequence). The chain's CDR3 is CASSLDRDEAFF. Here the CDR3 DNA reads TGTGCCAGCAGCTTGGACAGGGATGAAGCTTTCTTT.

The rearrangement links TRBV30 to TRBJ1-3, with D tentatively TRBD1 (5 bases). The V end was cut by 5 bases, the J end by 3 bases, with 14 bases between. Per the germline V gene, CDR1 is GTSNPN and CDR2 is SVGIG (reference sequence). CDR3 size: 14 residues. Written as DNA, the CDR3 is TGTGCCTGGCAAATGGGGGGGTTTGGAAACACCATATATTTT. The encoded protein is CAWQMGGFGNTIYF.

This sequence joins TRBV5-1 and TRBJ1-1; the D gene is possibly TRBD1 (5 bases). This CDR3 region has 15 residues. Trimming shortened V by 0 bases and J by 0 bases, and 9 bases separated the two germline ends. Per the germline V gene, CDR1 is SGHRS and CDR2 is YFSETQ. CDR3 sequence: CASSLVRGMNTEAFF. The CDR3, as DNA: TGCGCCAGCAGCTTGGTTCGGGGGATGAACACTGAAGCTTTCTTT.

The chain has TRBV5-8 and TRBJ2-5; TRBD1 agrees at 11 bases. The CDR3 runs 15 residues. V lost 3 bases, J lost 2 bases, and 3 bases stayed unmatched. The germline V gene encodes CDR1 SGHTS and CDR2 YDEGEE. CDR3 in DNA: TGTGCCAGCAGCTCCGGGACAGGGGGACAAGAGACCCAGTACTTC. It translates to CASSSGTGGQETQYF.

This clone was counted only a few times. The chain links TRBV7-9 to TRBJ2-4; possibly TRBD1 for D (5 bases). With 1 base removed from V and 2 bases from J, the gap between germline ends came to 6 bases. The CDR3 extends over 14 amino acids. CDR1 SEHNR and CDR2 FQNEAQ come from the germline V gene (reference sequence). CDR3 sequence (DNA): TGTGCCAGCAGCTTAGACAGGTCCAAAAACATTCAGTACTTC. Residues: CASSLDRSKNIQYF.

This sequence joins TRBV19 and TRBJ1-3; D not resolved. CDR3 size: 15 residues. The V gene's germline CDR1 is LNHDA and CDR2 SQIVND (reference sequence). V lost 6 bases and J lost 4, with 16 bases in between. The CDR3 sequence is CASRQIRTVGNTIYF. For the CDR3, the DNA is TGTGCCAGTAGGCAAATCAGGACGGTAGGAAACACCATATATTTT.

The chain links TRBV5-8 to TRBJ2-3, with D maybe TRBD1 (6 bases). V lost 3 bases to trimming and J lost 2 bases, with 16 bases between them. The germline CDR1 and CDR2 sequences are SGHTS and YDEGEE. This CDR3 spans 16 amino acids. The CDR3 nucleotides read TGTGCCAGCAGCTCGCTGGCAGGGGCCCACACAGATACGCAGTATTTT. This encodes CASSSLAGAHTDTQYF.

The V call is TRBV28, the J call TRBJ1-1; no reliable D call. CDR1 MDHEN and CDR2 SYDVKM come from the germline V gene. Trimming cost V 7 bases and J 1 base, with 7 bases left between them. This CDR3 is 12 amino acids long. CDR3 coding DNA: TGTGCCAGCATCCGGGGGAACACTGAAGCTTTCTTT. Its translation is CASIRGNTEAFF. The full variable domain, completed using reference TRBV28 and TRBJ1-1, is DVKVTQSSRYLVKRTGEKVFLECVQDMDHENMFWYRQDPGLGLRLIYFSYDVKMKEKGDIPEGYSVSREKKERFSLILESASTNQTSMYLCASIRGNTEAFFGQGTRLTVV.

The chain's CDR3 is CASSFTSSEDSRYF. Here the CDR3 DNA reads TGTGCCAGCAGCTTCACTTCTTCCGAAGACAGCAGGTACTTC. This sequence joins TRBV4-2 and TRBJ2-7, with D possibly being TRBD1 (5 bases). Trimming pared 5 bases from V and 12 bases from J, leaving 23 bases between. Germline V CDR1 and CDR2: LGHNA, YNFKEQ. The CDR3 is 14 residues long.

The chain joins TRBV5-1 to TRBJ2-1; 8 bases are a match to TRBD1. This CDR3 region has 16 residues. Germline loops: CDR1 SGHRS, CDR2 YFSETQ. J gave up 7 bases and V 2 bases, and 11 bases lay outside the gene matches. The CDR3 DNA reads TGCGCCAGCAGCTTTCGGGCGCAGGGGGCGGGTAATGAGCAGTTCTTC. It yields the protein CASSFRAQGAGNEQFF.

This clone came up a few times. The CDR3 spells CASSLGGGSVGQPQHF. As DNA, the CDR3 is TGTGCCAGCAGCTTAGGCGGGGGCTCGGTGGGTCAGCCCCAGCATTTT. V and J are TRBV11-2 and TRBJ1-5; D is possibly TRBD1 (6 bases). CDR1 SGHAT and CDR2 FQNNGV come from the germline V gene. Trimming took 1 base from V and 6 from J, leaving 16 bases between them. This CDR3 comprises 16 residues.